Below, 20 T cell receptor beta chains from the same sample are listed, as sequenced in a study of cytomegalovirus exposure and HLA in healthy donors. The PCR employed 60 Vbeta primers together with 13 Jbeta primers. Only in-frame clones appear in the TCRdb table, and some are missing; sequencing was by immunoSEQ multiplex PCR. The sample lists roughly 180,000 clones; more than 75% were seen once. Material for sequencing was PBMCs. The receptor set was obtained from a woman between 25 and 40 years old in good health and CMV-seropositive.

This clone was counted between two and nine times. The V gene is TRBV10-1, the J gene TRBJ2-7; perhaps TRBD1 as D (6 bases). The CDR3 has 13 amino acids. Germline CDR1 is WNHNN and CDR2 is SYGVQD (reference sequence). Trimming left V 0 bases short and J 9 bases short, with 12 bases between. CDR3 loop: CASSESMGARQYF. In DNA, the CDR3 is TGCGCCAGCAGTGAGTCGATGGGGGCTAGGCAGTACTTC.

The rearrangement uses TRBV27 and TRBJ1-2; TRBD1 is a possible D gene (5 bases). The CDR3 runs to 13 residues. The germline gives CDR1 MNHEY, CDR2 SMNVEV (reference sequence). V lost 0 bases and J lost 5, with 7 bases in between. CDR3 sequence reads: CASSLSRQYGYTF. DNA for the CDR3: TGTGCCAGCAGTTTATCTCGACAGTATGGCTACACCTTC.

This clone has more than one count but fewer than ten. The V gene is TRBV19, the J gene TRBJ2-3, with TRBD2 identical over 7 bases. Germline V gene lookup returns CDR1 LNHDA and CDR2 SQIVND (reference sequence). J gave up 1 base and V 5 bases, and 21 bases lay outside the gene matches. The CDR3 is 20 amino acids. The CDR3 DNA is TGTGCCAGTAGTTCGCGAGCGGGGACCTATCTACCTACGGGCACAGATACGCAGTATTTT. Its translation: CASSSRAGTYLPTGTDTQYF.

The rearrangement joins TRBV23-1 to TRBJ2-2; 7 bases are shared with TRBD1. TRBV23-1 is treated as an ORF (open reading frame) with a function not yet certain. The CDR3 is made up of 14 amino acids. V dropped 4 bases and J dropped 6; count of bases not matched to a gene: 5. This chain's CDR3 is CASSPTGSPGELFF. The CDR3 DNA reads TGCGCCAGCAGTCCGACAGGGTCCCCCGGGGAGCTGTTTTTT.

V gene TRBV5-4 combines with J gene TRBJ1-4, with D possibly TRBD1 on 6 matching bases. CDR3 size: 14 residues. Germline CDR1 is SGHNT and CDR2 is YYREEE (reference sequence). The V gene lost 1 base and the J gene lost 7 bases, with 11 bases spanning the gap. The CDR3 protein is CASSLQGGGEKLFF. The CDR3 nucleotides read TGTGCCAGCAGCTTGCAAGGGGGTGGTGAAAAACTGTTTTTT.

The chain has TRBV7-6 and TRBJ1-2, with D perhaps TRBD1 (6 bases). The CDR3 totals 13 residues. Germline V gene data show CDR1 as SGHVS and CDR2 as FNYEAQ. Trimming pared 4 bases from V and 4 bases from J, leaving 10 bases between. The CDR3 nucleotides are TGTGCCAGCAGCTCGACAGGATTCTATGGCTACACCTTC. Its protein product is CASSSTGFYGYTF.

This chain connects TRBV19 to TRBJ1-5; no clear D. Trimming shortened V by 10 bases and J by 5 bases, and 6 bases separated the two germline ends. Germline values: CDR1 LNHDA, CDR2 SQIVND (reference sequence). There are 10 residues in the CDR3. The CDR3 DNA is TGTGCCATTAATGATCAGCCCCAGCATTTT. Its translation is CAINDQPQHF.

The gene calls are TRBV4-3 and TRBJ2-3; D not certain. V dropped 0 bases and J dropped 6 bases, with 10 bases sitting between them. Per the germline V gene, CDR1 is LGHNA and CDR2 is YSLEER. This CDR3 comprises 14 residues. The CDR3: CASSQDVSGDTQYF. As DNA, the CDR3 is TGCGCCAGCAGCCAAGATGTTTCCGGGGATACGCAGTATTTT.

This chain links TRBV7-9 with TRBJ2-1; possible D gene TRBD1, 6 bases. V gave up 2 bases and J gave up 7 bases, with 12 bases separating them. The germline V gene encodes CDR1 SEHNR and CDR2 FQNEAQ (reference sequence). The CDR3 contains 14 residues. Here the CDR3 reads CASSLIGQFNEQFF. Here the CDR3 DNA reads TGTGCCAGCAGCTTAATAGGACAGTTTAATGAGCAGTTCTTC.

This clone was seen only a few times. The chain joins TRBV7-9 to TRBJ2-6, with D possibly being TRBD1 (6 bases). This CDR3 contains 15 residues. Germline CDR1 SEHNR, CDR2 FQNEAQ (reference sequence). Trimming removed 5 bases at V and 4 bases at J, with 12 bases between. CDR3 nucleotides: TGTGCCAGCAGCCCAGGGGCAGGAGGGGCCAACGTCCTGACTTTC. This codes for CASSPGAGGANVLTF.

The chain uses TRBV7-8 and TRBJ1-3; perhaps TRBD1 as D (5 bases). This CDR3 is 13 amino acids long. Germline CDR1 SGHVS, CDR2 FQNEAQ. Deletions cut 10 bases from V and 0 bases from J, with 10 bases between. The CDR3 DNA follows: TGTGCCACCAATACAGGCTCTGGAAACACCATATATTTT. It yields the protein CATNTGSGNTIYF.

This rearrangement joins TRBV5-1 to TRBJ2-5, with TRBD2 matching over 9 bases. The trim removed 0 bases at V and 11 bases at J, leaving 14 bases unmatched. The CDR3 loop spans 16 amino acids. Per the germline V gene, CDR1 is SGHRS and CDR2 is YFSETQ. CDR3 region: CASSLEESGGIREQYF. CDR3 DNA: TGCGCCAGCAGCTTGGAGGAAAGCGGGGGGATACGGGAGCAGTACTTC.

This clone was seen a handful of times. The chain uses TRBV5-1 and TRBJ2-5, with 9 bases matching TRBD2. This CDR3 has 16 residues. V was clipped by 1 base and J by 2 bases; unmatched bases: 6. Germline lookup yields CDR1 SGHRS and CDR2 YFSETQ. The DNA for the CDR3 is TGCGCCAGCAGCTTGATTAGCGGGGGAGATCAAGAGACCCAGTACTTC. It codes for CASSLISGGDQETQYF.

This chain's CDR3 is CATSREGQTFNEKLFF. Here the CDR3 DNA reads TGTGCCACCAGCAGAGAGGGGCAAACTTTTAATGAAAAACTGTTTTTT. This rearrangement joins TRBV15 to TRBJ1-4, with a weak D call TRBD1 (5 bases). CDR1 is LNHNV, CDR2 YYDKDF, per germline (reference sequence). Trimming shortened V by 0 bases and J by 4 bases, and 12 bases separated the two germline ends. The CDR3 is 16 residues long.

The V and J genes are TRBV4-1 and TRBJ2-1; perhaps TRBD2 as D (6 bases). Germline CDR1 and CDR2: MGHRA and YSYEKL. With 0 bases removed from V and 2 bases from J, the gap between germline ends came to 14 bases. The CDR3 is 17 residues long. In nucleotides, the CDR3 is TGCGCCAGCAGCCAAGATCCGGGGGTCGGAGCCTACAATGAGCAGTTCTTC. Translating gives CASSQDPGVGAYNEQFF.

The chain joins TRBV6-6 to TRBJ2-7; 10 nucleotides match TRBD1. Looked up from germline, CDR1 is MNHNY and CDR2 is SVGAGI (reference sequence). This CDR3 is 15 amino acids long. V shed 5 bases and J 6 bases; nucleotides not matched to a gene: 10. The DNA for the CDR3 is TGTGCCAGCAGTCGCCCCGGGACAGGGGTACGCGAGCAGTACTTC. Its translation: CASSRPGTGVREQYF.

V usage is TRBV15 and J usage is TRBJ1-5; D not certain. Germline V gene sequence: CDR1 LNHNV, CDR2 YYDKDF (reference sequence). Between the trimmed V and J ends, which lost 1 base and 0 bases, there was a span of 7 bases. The CDR3 is 15 amino acids. In nucleotides, the CDR3 is TGTGCCACCAGCAGAGTCGGGGATAGCAATCAGCCCCAGCATTTT. It specifies CATSRVGDSNQPQHF.

This chain connects TRBV7-2 to TRBJ1-2; a possible D gene is TRBD1 (6 bases). V gave up 6 bases and J gave up 2 bases, with 10 bases separating them. The CDR3 runs to 13 residues. Looked up from germline, CDR1 is SGHTA and CDR2 is FQGNSA. As DNA, the CDR3 is TGTGCCAGCAGGGTCGGACAGAACTATGGCTACACCTTC. Encoded protein: CASRVGQNYGYTF. The whole variable domain, remainder taken from reference TRBV7-2 and TRBJ1-2, is GAGVSQSPSNKVTEKGKDVELRCDPISGHTALYWYRQSLGQGLEFLIYFQGNSAPDKSGLPSDRFSAERTGGSVSTLTIQRTQQEDSAVYLCASRVGQNYGYTFGSGTRLTVV.

The CDR3 here is CASSLGQGGSLNTGELFF. As DNA, the CDR3 is TGCGCCAGCAGCTTGGGGCAGGGAGGTAGCCTAAACACCGGGGAGCTGTTTTTT. The V and J genes are TRBV5-1 and TRBJ2-2, with a tentative D call TRBD2 (6 bases). Trimming removed 0 bases at V and 2 bases at J, with 17 bases between. The CDR3 has 18 amino acids. Germline lookup yields CDR1 SGHRS and CDR2 YFSETQ.

The V and J genes are TRBV7-9 and TRBJ2-5, with D maybe TRBD1 (5 bases). V was cut by 1 base and J by 7 bases, with 13 bases left in between. Germline CDR1 and CDR2: SEHNR and FQNEAQ (reference sequence). CDR3 length equals 14 residues. The CDR3 DNA is TGTGCCAGCAGCTTAGGGCAGGGTTTAGGGACCCAGTACTTC. Protein sequence: CASSLGQGLGTQYF.